This T cell receptor beta chain was profiled in a study of blood T cell repertoires in COVID-19. Source study methods: Amplification from reference gene primers served as the basis for estimated nucleated cell counts. Clones were read by immunoSEQ multiplex PCR, and TCRdb kept only the in-frame ones, dropping some. D and trimming come from the DNA, and the V and J calls and clone size come from that table. The sample records approximately 210,000 clones, about 77% being singletons. Germline V gene data show CDR1 as SQVTM and CDR2 as ANQGSEA. The CDR3 sequence is 16 residues long. Trimming took 5 bases from V and 1 from J; bases not matched to a gene: 7. Study members were between about 18 and 100 years old and lived in 20 to 30 US regions. The study assigned cohorts using participant-reported clinical history.

The receptor was isolated from a woman between 50 and 59 years old with acute COVID-19. Sequenced sample: PBMCs or T cells enriched from blood (not recorded which). The V and J genes are TRBV29-1 and TRBJ2-3, with 12 bases identical to TRBD2. The CDR3 bases are TGCAGCGTTCTTCCCCGACTAGCGGGGGGCACAGATACGCAGTATTTT. Translated: CSVLPRLAGGTDTQYF.